This T cell receptor (beta chain) was found in a study of regulatory T cells in long-lasting Graves disease. About the research overall: For under 3 months, newly diagnosed Graves' patients had been taking antithyroid drugs.

The TCR beta library used iRepertoire HTBI primers with Arm-PCR amplification of CDR3. MiXCR, applied by TCRdb to the multiplex PCR reads, yields one record per CDR3 protein. The sample has about 520,000 distinct CDR3 sequences, around 12% seen once; the top ten hold over 7%. Time point given: newly diagnosed GD, antithyroid drugs for less than 3 months. PBMC-extracted RNA yielded the TCR library. This clonotype was observed at least ten times. These data also featured in a second study, about T cells in Graves' hyperthyroidism and ophthalmopathy.

Material: peripheral blood mononuclear cells (PBMCs), obtained at new diagnosis, from a patient treated with antithyroid drugs. The clonotype comes from a woman younger than 45 with Graves disease.

This CDR3 reads CASSRWGEGTDTQYF. Written as DNA, the CDR3 is TGTGCCAGCAGCCGCTGGGGGGAGGGCACAGATACGCAGTATTTT. The rearrangement links TRBV28 to TRBJ2-3; TRBD2 is a possible D gene (6 bases). Deletions cut 6 bases from V and 1 base from J, with 14 bases between. The CDR3 covers 15 residues. CDR1 is MDHEN, CDR2 SYDVKM, per germline.